Detailed here is one T cell receptor beta chain. Sequenced by immunoSEQ multiplex PCR; TCRdb stores in-frame clones only, minus some. The data show about 190,000 clones, 85% to 90% seen once. The CDR3 length is 17 residues. Germline V gene data show CDR1 as SGHDN and CDR2 as FVKESK. Germline trimming cut 1 base from V and 4 bases from J; bases unmatched to any gene: 10. This record belongs to a study of blood T cell repertoires in COVID-19. The sample consisted of peripheral blood. V and J are TRBV14 and TRBJ2-5; TRBD2 agrees at 9 bases. The source is a human donor in a cohort sampled during active COVID-19. The CDR3 DNA follows: TGTGCCAGCAGCCAAGTGGGAGTAGCGGGAGATCGAGAGACCCAGTACTTC. Amino acid sequence: CASSQVGVAGDRETQYF.